The clone carrying this TCR beta chain was counted ten times or more. The antigen is not known. A second PCR, run for roughly 7 to 11 cycles, used a sample-barcoded 5' primer plus a J-beta primer mix. Sequencing of every sample gave 3 million or more CDR3-containing paired-end reads. TCRdb recomputed calls from the 5' RACE reads with MiXCR, one row per CDR3 protein. Among around 670,000 distinct CDR3 sequences listed, roughly 31% were seen once. Germline V gene lookup returns CDR1 SGHRS and CDR2 YFSETQ. The CDR3 length is 14 residues. Deletions cut 5 bases from V and 10 bases from J, with 22 bases between. The sample comes from a study of blood T cells in healthy people across ages. General observations from the study: While age rose, TCR beta diversity per million T cells dropped in a roughly linear way.

The TCR comes from a woman older than 75 in good health. Sequencing used blood. The chain couples TRBV5-1 to TRBJ2-7, with D possibly being TRBD1 or TRBD2 (5 bases each). The CDR3 DNA reads as TGCGCCAGCAGTCCCCCGCGAGAGATAGGGGACCAGTACTTC. This translates into CASSPPREIGDQYF. The full variable domain, completed using reference TRBV5-1 and TRBJ2-7, is KAGVTQTPRYLIKTRGQQVTLSCSPISGHRSVSWYQQTPGQGLQFLFEYFSETQRNKGNFPGRFSGRQFSNSRSEMNVSTLELGDSALYLCASSPPREIGDQYFGPGTRLTVT.